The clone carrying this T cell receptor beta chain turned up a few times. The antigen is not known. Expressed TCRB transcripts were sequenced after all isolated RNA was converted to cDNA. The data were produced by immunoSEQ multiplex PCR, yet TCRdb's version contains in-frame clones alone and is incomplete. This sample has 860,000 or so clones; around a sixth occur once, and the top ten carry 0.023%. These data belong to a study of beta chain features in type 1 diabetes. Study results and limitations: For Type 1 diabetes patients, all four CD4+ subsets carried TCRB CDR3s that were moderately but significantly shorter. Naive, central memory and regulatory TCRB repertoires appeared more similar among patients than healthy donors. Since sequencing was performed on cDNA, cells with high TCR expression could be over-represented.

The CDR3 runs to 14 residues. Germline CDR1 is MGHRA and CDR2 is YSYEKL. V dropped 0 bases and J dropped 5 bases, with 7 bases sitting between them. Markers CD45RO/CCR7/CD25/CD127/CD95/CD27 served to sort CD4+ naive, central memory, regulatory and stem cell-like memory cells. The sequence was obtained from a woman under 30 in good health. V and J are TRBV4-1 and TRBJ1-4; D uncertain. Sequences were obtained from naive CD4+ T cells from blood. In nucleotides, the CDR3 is TGCGCCAGCAGCCAAGATCCCAGCAATGAAAAACTGTTTTTT. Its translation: CASSQDPSNEKLFF.